The present TCR beta chain was sequenced within a study of early T cells in non-severe SARS-CoV-2 infection. The germline CDR1 and CDR2 sequences are LGHDT and YNNKEL (reference sequence). The CDR3 runs 14 residues. V was clipped by 0 bases and J by 7 bases, with 13 bases between them. TCRdb analysed the 5' RACE reads with MiXCR anew, one entry per CDR3 protein. The profile shows 65,000 to 75,000 distinct CDR3 sequences, about 13% of them singletons. This clonotype was counted at least ten times. The chain carries TRBV3-1 and TRBJ2-7, with unresolved D. The material sequenced was whole blood. This receptor was identified in an adult who was a healthcare worker with PCR-confirmed SARS-CoV-2 infection or an uninfected control (not recorded which). The CDR3 nucleotides are TGTGCCAGCAGCCAAGATCCGGCGGATCGGGAGCAGTACTTC. The encoded protein is CASSQDPADREQYF.